This TCR beta chain emerged from a study of blood T cell repertoires in COVID-19 (dated by TCRdb to 2020 to 2022). Study-wide context: Collaborator samples came from the United States, Italy and Spain and covered acute and convalescent phases of COVID-19. Where available, HLA class I and class II types were obtained from metadata supplied by the sample provider rather than from assay-based typing. The prospective study material was composed of cDNA or gDNA derived from T cells, B-cell-depleted T cells, or PBMCs. Sample metadata almost always included a de-identified subject ID, COVID-19 status, age in years and sex. The repertoires were made available in a free public database intended to serve as a resource for research on the immune response to SARS-CoV-2. The samples were drawn from the first 160 participants of the ongoing ImmuneRACE study and from roughly 1,300 subjects provided by 6 global collaborators. The dataset comprised deeply sampled blood TCRbeta repertoires from subjects exposed to, actively infected with, or recovered from COVID-19.

The V end gives up 8 bases and the J end 9 bases, leaving 8 bases in the junction not matched to a gene. Taken from the germline V gene (reference sequence), the CDR1 and CDR2 loops are MNHNY and SVGAGI. The CDR3 runs 14 residues from the cysteine to the phenylalanine. Solely the CDR3 DNA is kept, with 42 bases framed from the first base. TCRbeta CDR3 regions were amplified from genomic DNA by means of the immunoSEQ Assay, a bias-controlled multiplex PCR. On the authors' methods: Within the assay, amplification of reference gene primers was used to estimate how many nucleated cells each sample contained. To quantify the absolute abundance of each unique TCRbeta CDR3 rearrangement, sequence reads were collapsed and filtered. For each sample, productive Simpson clonality was calculated as the square root of Simpson's diversity index across productive rearrangements. TCRdb mirrors the immuneACCESS table, restricted to in-frame sequences. Some clones are absent from its copies; in checked studies, under half trace to an unresolved V gene, and the reason for the others is unknown. The V and J calls and clone size are taken from that table; D and trimming were inferred from the DNA. The sample includes a few hundred thousand clones, with roughly 84% observed a single time. Around 6.5% of the sample goes to the ten largest clones.

Results and caveats for the whole study, not just this receptor: The amount of clinical and demographic metadata varied by source and participant and was provided uncurated.

Worth noting for this clone: There is no known antigen for this receptor. There are no base qualities to consult, and no much larger clone falls within one base.

Participants in the prospective study were aged about 18 to 95 years, lived in 24 United States geographic areas, and enrolled through a virtual design. In the prospective study, cohorts were assigned on the basis of participant-reported clinical history obtained from a screening survey and a study questionnaire. ImmuneRACE Cohort 3 recovered participants were defined by two consecutive negative NP/OP PCR tests, healthcare professional clearance, or symptom resolution. In the prospective study, whole blood, serum and a nasopharyngeal or oropharyngeal swab were collected from each participant by mobile phlebotomists. Additional blood draws and questionnaires over an approximately 2-month period could optionally be provided by prospective study participants. Blood samples from the prospective study were shipped frozen or at room temperature prior to DNA extraction.

The clonotype was recovered from a woman aged 40-49 years who had recovered from COVID-19. The sequencing input was PBMCs or T cells enriched from blood (not recorded which). The chain links TRBV6-6 with TRBJ2-1, and TRBD1 matches 12 of the central bases. The DNA sequence is as follows: TGTGCCAGCTCTCGGGACAGGGGGCGGTTTGAGCAGTTCTTC. Its amino acids are CASSRDRGRFEQFF.